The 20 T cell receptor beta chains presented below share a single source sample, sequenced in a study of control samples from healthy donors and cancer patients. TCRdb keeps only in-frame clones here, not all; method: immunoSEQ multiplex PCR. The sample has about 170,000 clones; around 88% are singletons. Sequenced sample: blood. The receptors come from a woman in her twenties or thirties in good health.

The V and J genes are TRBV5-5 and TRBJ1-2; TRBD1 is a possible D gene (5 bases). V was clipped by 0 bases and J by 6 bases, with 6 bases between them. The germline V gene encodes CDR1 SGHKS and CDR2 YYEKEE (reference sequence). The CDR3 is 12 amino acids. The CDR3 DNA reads TGTGCCAGCAGCTTGGAGGGGAATGGCTACACCTTC. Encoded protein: CASSLEGNGYTF.

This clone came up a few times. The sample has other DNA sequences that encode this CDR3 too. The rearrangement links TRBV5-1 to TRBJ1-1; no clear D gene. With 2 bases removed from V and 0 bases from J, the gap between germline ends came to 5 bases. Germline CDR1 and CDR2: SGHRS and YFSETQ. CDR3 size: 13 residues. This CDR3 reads CASSFGMNTEAFF. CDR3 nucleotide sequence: TGCGCCAGCAGCTTTGGCATGAACACTGAAGCTTTCTTT.

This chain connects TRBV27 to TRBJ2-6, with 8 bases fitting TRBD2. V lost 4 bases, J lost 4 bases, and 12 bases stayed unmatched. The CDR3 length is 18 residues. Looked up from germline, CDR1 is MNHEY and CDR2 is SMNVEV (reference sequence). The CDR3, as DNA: TGTGCCAGCAGTTCCCAGCGGGAGAGGATCGCGGGGGCCAACGTCCTGACTTTC. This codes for CASSSQRERIAGANVLTF.

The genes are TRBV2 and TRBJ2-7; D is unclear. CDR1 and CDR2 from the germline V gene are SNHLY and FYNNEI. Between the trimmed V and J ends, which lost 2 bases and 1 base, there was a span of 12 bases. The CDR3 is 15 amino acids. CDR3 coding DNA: TGTGCCAGCAGTGAATCTACCAGGAAGTCCTACGAGCAGTACTTC. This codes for CASSESTRKSYEQYF.

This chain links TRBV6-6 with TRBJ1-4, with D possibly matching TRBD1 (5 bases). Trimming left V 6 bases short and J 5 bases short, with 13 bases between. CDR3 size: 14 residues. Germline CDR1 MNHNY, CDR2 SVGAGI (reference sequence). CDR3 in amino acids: CASSPQDFNEKLFF. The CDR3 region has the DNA TGTGCCAGCAGCCCACAGGACTTCAATGAAAAACTGTTTTTT.

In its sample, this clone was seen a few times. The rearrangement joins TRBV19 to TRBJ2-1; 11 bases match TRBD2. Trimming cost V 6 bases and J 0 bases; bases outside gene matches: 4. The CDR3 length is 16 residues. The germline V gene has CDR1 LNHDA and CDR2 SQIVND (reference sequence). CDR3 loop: CASRTSGTVSYNEQFF. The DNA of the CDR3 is TGTGCCAGTAGGACTAGCGGGACAGTCTCCTACAATGAGCAGTTCTTC. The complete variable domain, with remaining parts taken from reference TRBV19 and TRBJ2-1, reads DGGITQSPKYLFRKEGQNVTLSCEQNLNHDAMYWYRQDPGQGLRLIYYSQIVNDFQKGDIAEGYSVSREKKESFPLTVTSAQKNPTAFYLCASRTSGTVSYNEQFFGPGTRLTVL.

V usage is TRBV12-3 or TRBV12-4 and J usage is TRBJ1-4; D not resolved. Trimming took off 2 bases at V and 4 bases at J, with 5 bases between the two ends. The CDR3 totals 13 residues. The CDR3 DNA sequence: TGTGCCAGCAGTTTACAGGTTAATGAAAAACTGTTTTTT. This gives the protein CASSLQVNEKLFF.

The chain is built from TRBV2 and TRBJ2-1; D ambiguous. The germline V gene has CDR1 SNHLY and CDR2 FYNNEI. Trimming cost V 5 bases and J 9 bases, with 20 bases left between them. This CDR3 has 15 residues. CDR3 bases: TGTGCCAGCAGTCCATCTGGAGCCCAAAGGAGTGAGCAGTTCTTC. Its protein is CASSPSGAQRSEQFF.

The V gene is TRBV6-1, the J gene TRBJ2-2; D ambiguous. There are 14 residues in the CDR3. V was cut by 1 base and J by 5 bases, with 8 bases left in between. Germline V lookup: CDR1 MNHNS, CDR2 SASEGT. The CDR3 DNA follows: TGTGCCAGCAGTGAAGTACGCTGGACCGGGGAGCTGTTTTTT. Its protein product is CASSEVRWTGELFF.

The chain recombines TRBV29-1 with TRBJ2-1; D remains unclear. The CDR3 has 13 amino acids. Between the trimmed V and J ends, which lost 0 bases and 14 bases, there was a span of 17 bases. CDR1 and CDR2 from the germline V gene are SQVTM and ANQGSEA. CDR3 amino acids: CSVEDPRLPWKFF. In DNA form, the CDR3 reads TGCAGCGTTGAAGATCCTAGGCTTCCTTGGAAGTTCTTC.

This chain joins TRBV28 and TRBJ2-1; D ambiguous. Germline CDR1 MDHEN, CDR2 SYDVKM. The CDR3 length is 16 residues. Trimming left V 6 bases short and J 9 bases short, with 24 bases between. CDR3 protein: CASRYRPGSTEREQFF. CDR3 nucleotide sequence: TGTGCCAGCAGATACCGCCCCGGGTCGACGGAACGTGAGCAGTTCTTC.

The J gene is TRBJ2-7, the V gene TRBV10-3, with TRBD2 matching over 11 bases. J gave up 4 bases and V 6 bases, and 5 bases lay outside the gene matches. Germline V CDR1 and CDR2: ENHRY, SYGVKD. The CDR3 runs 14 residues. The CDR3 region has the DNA TGTGCCATCAGCTTAGCGGGAGGGGGGTACGAGCAGTACTTC. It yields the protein CAISLAGGGYEQYF.

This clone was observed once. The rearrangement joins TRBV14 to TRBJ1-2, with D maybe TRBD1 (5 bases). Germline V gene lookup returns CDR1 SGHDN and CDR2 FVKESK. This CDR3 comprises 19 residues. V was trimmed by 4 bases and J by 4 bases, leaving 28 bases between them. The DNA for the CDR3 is TGTGCCAGCAGCCCCGTCGGGGGGTACCGGGACCAAAGTGGCTATGGCTACACCTTC. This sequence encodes CASSPVGGYRDQSGYGYTF.

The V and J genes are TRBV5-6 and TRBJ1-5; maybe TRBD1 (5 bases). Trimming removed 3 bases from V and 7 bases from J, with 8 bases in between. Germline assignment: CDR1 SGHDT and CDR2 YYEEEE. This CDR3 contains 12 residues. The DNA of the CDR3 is TGTGCCAGCAGCTCCCGGGGCCAGCCCCAGCATTTT. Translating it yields CASSSRGQPQHF.

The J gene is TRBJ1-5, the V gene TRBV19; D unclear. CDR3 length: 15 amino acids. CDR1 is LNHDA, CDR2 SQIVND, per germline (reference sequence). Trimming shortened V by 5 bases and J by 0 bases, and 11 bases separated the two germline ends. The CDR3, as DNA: TGTGCCAGTAGTCACTTGACGGATAGCAATCAGCCCCAGCATTTT. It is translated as CASSHLTDSNQPQHF.

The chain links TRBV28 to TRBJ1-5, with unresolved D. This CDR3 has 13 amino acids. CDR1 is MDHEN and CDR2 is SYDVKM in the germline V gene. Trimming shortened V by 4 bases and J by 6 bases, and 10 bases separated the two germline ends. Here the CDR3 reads CASSSGISQPQHF. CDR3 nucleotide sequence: TGTGCCAGCAGTTCGGGGATCAGTCAGCCCCAGCATTTT.

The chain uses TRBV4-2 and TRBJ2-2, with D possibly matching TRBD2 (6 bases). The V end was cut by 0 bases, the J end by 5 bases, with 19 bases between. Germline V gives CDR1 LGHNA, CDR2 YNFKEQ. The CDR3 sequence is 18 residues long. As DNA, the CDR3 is TGTGCCAGCAGCCAAGATATGTGGCTAGCGATGGGGACCGGGGAGCTGTTTTTT. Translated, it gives CASSQDMWLAMGTGELFF.

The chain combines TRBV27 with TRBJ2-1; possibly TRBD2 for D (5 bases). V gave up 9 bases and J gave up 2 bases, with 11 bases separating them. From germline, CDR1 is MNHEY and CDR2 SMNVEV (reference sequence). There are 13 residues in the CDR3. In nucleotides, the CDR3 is TGTGCCAGTTCGTTGAGGGCCTACAATGAGCAGTTCTTC. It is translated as CASSLRAYNEQFF.

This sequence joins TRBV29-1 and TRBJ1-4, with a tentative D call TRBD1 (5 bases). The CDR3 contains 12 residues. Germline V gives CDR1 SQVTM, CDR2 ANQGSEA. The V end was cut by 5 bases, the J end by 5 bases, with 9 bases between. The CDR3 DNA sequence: TGCAGCGTTTCCGACAGAAATGAAAAACTGTTTTTT. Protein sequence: CSVSDRNEKLFF.

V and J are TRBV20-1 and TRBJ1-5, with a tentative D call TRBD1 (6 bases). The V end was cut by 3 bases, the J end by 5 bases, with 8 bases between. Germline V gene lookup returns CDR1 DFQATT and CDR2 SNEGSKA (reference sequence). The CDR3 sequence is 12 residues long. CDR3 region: CSASSGDQPQHF. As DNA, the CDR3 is TGCAGTGCTAGTTCAGGGGATCAGCCCCAGCATTTT.